One and the same sample provided the 27 T cell receptor beta chains below, sequenced in a study of T cell responses to AZD1222 COVID-19 vaccine. Here immunoSEQ multiplex PCR was the method, and the copy in TCRdb shows in-frame clones only, minus some. Among some 86,000 clones listed, 75% to 85% were seen once. The material was peripheral blood, obtained on day 0 of AZD1222 vaccination. The receptors originated from an adult in good health.

The CDR3 protein is CASSPPAGTNVLTF. For the CDR3, the DNA is TGTGCCAGCTCACCACCGGCTGGCACCAACGTCCTGACTTTC. The chain couples TRBV18 to TRBJ2-6; no reliable D call. The CDR3 runs 14 residues. Germline V gene lookup returns CDR1 KGHSH and CDR2 LQKENI. The V end lost 0 bases, the J end lost 8 bases, and 8 bases lay between the germline ends.

The V gene is TRBV5-6, the J gene TRBJ2-7; TRBD2 aligns across 8 bases. CDR1 is SGHDT and CDR2 is YYEEEE in the germline V gene. The trim removed 0 bases at V and 7 bases at J, leaving 12 bases unmatched. This CDR3 is 16 amino acids long. This CDR3 reads CASSLGGGAGDREQYF. The CDR3 coding sequence is TGTGCCAGCAGCTTGGGCGGCGGAGCGGGGGATCGTGAGCAGTACTTC.

This chain connects TRBV5-6 to TRBJ1-4; 7 positions agree with TRBD1. CDR1 is SGHDT, CDR2 YYEEEE, per germline. Trimming took 0 bases from V and 7 from J; bases not matched to a gene: 6. CDR3 length: 15 amino acids. The CDR3 nucleotides are TGTGCCAGCAGCTTGGACAGGGGAAGGTTTGAAAAACTGTTTTTT. Translation: CASSLDRGRFEKLFF.

The CDR3 bases are TGTGCCAGCAGTCGGACGGGCCCCTACGAGCAGTACTTC. Amino acids: CASSRTGPYEQYF. The chain is built from TRBV2 and TRBJ2-7, with D hard to call. The V gene's germline CDR1 is SNHLY and CDR2 FYNNEI. Trimming removed 5 bases at V and 2 bases at J, with 10 bases between. The CDR3 is 13 residues long.

The chain is built from TRBV6-5 and TRBJ2-5; the match to TRBD1 covers 7 bases. The CDR3 runs 13 residues. Germline V CDR1 and CDR2: MNHEY, SVGAGI. After removal of 5 bases from V and 2 bases from J, the junction contained 2 bases not matched to a gene. Here the CDR3 reads CASSPGQQETQYF. DNA for the CDR3: TGTGCCAGCAGTCCGGGACAGCAAGAGACCCAGTACTTC.

The genes are TRBV3-1 (or the pseudogene TRBV3-2) and TRBJ1-6; D is uncertain. Germline CDR1 reads LGHDT; CDR2 reads YNNKEL (reference sequence). The CDR3 spans 13 residues. Trimming took off 1 base at V and 10 bases at J, with 8 bases between the two ends. The CDR3 region is CASSQATASPLHF. For the CDR3, the DNA is TGTGCCAGCAGCCAAGCTACGGCCTCACCCCTCCACTTT.

The J gene is TRBJ2-7, the V gene TRBV5-1, with 11 positions matching TRBD2. In germline, CDR1 is SGHRS, CDR2 YFSETQ. The CDR3 runs to 16 residues. J gave up 2 bases and V 1 base, and 5 bases lay outside the gene matches. This CDR3 is CASSLSRLAGTYEQYF. CDR3 nucleotide sequence: TGCGCCAGCAGCTTGTCGAGACTAGCGGGAACCTACGAGCAGTACTTC.

The chain links TRBV2 to TRBJ1-6; D call uncertain. The germline CDR1 and CDR2 sequences are SNHLY and FYNNEI. This CDR3 has 14 amino acids. The ends were cut back, 7 bases at V and 5 bases at J, with 12 bases in the middle. The CDR3 bases are TGTGCCAGCACCACCGAAGGGAATAATTCACCCCTCCACTTT. Amino acids: CASTTEGNNSPLHF.

This clone was observed once. The genes are TRBV2 and TRBJ1-5; D is unclear. Germline V gene data show CDR1 as SNHLY and CDR2 as FYNNEI. Trimming pared 4 bases from V and 9 bases from J, leaving 13 bases between. CDR3 length: 13 residues. The CDR3 spells CASSVRTYVPQHF. CDR3 sequence (DNA): TGTGCCAGCAGTGTTCGGACCTACGTGCCCCAGCATTTT.

V and J are TRBV7-8 and TRBJ1-1; maybe TRBD1 (6 bases). Germline CDR1 SGHVS, CDR2 FQNEAQ. The CDR3 is 17 amino acids. Trimming cost V 0 bases and J 0 bases, with 14 bases left between them. The CDR3 reads CASSLAGRGQMNTEAFF. The DNA of the CDR3 is TGTGCCAGCAGCTTAGCCGGTAGGGGACAAATGAACACTGAAGCTTTCTTT.

J is TRBJ2-5 and V is TRBV12-5; possible D gene TRBD2, 6 bases. The length of the CDR3 is 13 residues. Germline CDR1 reads LGHNT; CDR2 reads FRNRAP. V was shortened by 7 bases and J by 1 base, with 10 bases between the two germline ends. The CDR3 region is CASAGGSQETQYF. CDR3 in DNA: TGTGCTAGTGCTGGGGGGTCCCAAGAGACCCAGTACTTC.

The chain combines TRBV11-2 with TRBJ2-5; TRBD2 agrees at 8 bases. Germline CDR1 and CDR2: SGHAT and FQNNGV. With 1 base clipped from V and 5 bases from J, the junction kept 12 bases outside the gene matches. This CDR3 is built from 17 residues. CDR3 DNA: TGTGCCAGCAGCTTAGGTTTTACGGCGGGAGGAGGTGAGACCCAGTACTTC. It encodes CASSLGFTAGGGETQYF.

The chain uses TRBV5-5 and TRBJ1-1; tentative D call: TRBD1 (5 bases). The CDR3 runs 15 residues. The germline V gene encodes CDR1 SGHKS and CDR2 YYEKEE (reference sequence). V lost 2 bases and J lost 1, with 12 bases in between. The CDR3 region is CASSFGGSANTEAFF. CDR3 coding DNA: TGTGCCAGCAGCTTCGGGGGTTCGGCGAACACTGAAGCTTTCTTT.

J is TRBJ2-2 and V is TRBV7-2; D unclear. This CDR3 is built from 14 residues. The V gene lost 1 base and the J gene lost 8 bases, with 11 bases spanning the gap. The germline gives CDR1 SGHTA, CDR2 FQGNSA. The CDR3 DNA follows: TGTGCCAGCAGCTTAGTGTCTACCCGAGGGGAGCTGTTTTTT. Translation: CASSLVSTRGELFF.

This clone was picked up one time. The CDR3 DNA follows: TGTGCCAGCAGCCAAAAAGGGACTAGCGGGCATATCAGGCAGTACTTC. Encoded protein: CASSQKGTSGHIRQYF. This rearrangement joins TRBV3-1 (or the pseudogene TRBV3-2) to TRBJ2-7; TRBD2 matches at 12 bases. The germline gives CDR1 LGHDT, CDR2 YNNKEL (reference sequence). V lost 2 bases to trimming and J lost 9 bases; unmatched junction nucleotides: 11. CDR3 size: 16 residues.

V usage is TRBV27 and J usage is TRBJ1-3; D is unresolved. Germline-derived CDR1 and CDR2 are MNHEY and SMNVEV (reference sequence). The CDR3 is 17 residues long. Trimming removed 5 bases at V and 0 bases at J, with 17 bases between. The CDR3 DNA follows: TGTGCCAGCAGTAAATATTCCCGGGCCATCTCTGGAAACACCATATATTTT. Residues: CASSKYSRAISGNTIYF.

The chain combines TRBV5-1 with TRBJ1-6; D gene ambiguous. Deletions cut 0 bases from V and 5 bases from J, with 9 bases between. Germline V gene data show CDR1 as SGHRS and CDR2 as YFSETQ. The CDR3 spans 15 residues. DNA of the CDR3: TGCGCCAGCAGCTTGGATGGTGCTGATAATTCACCCCTCCACTTT. Its translation is CASSLDGADNSPLHF.

This rearrangement joins TRBV9 to TRBJ1-1; D gene ambiguous. V lost 2 bases and J 0 bases, leaving 14 bases between the germline ends. The germline V gene has CDR1 SGDLS and CDR2 YYNGEE. The CDR3 covers 16 residues. CDR3 residues: CASSVLGSEVNTEAFF. DNA for the CDR3: TGTGCCAGCAGCGTTCTTGGCTCCGAAGTGAACACTGAAGCTTTCTTT.

This clone was counted a few times. V and J are TRBV5-5 and TRBJ2-7; 10 nucleotides agree with TRBD2. V shed 7 bases, J shed 3 bases, and the junction held 13 bases outside the gene matches. This CDR3 region has 16 residues. Germline V lookup: CDR1 SGHKS, CDR2 YYEKEE (reference sequence). The CDR3 here is CASLPSLAGIIYEQYF. The CDR3 bases are TGTGCCAGCCTCCCCTCACTAGCGGGAATAATCTACGAGCAGTACTTC.

This sequence joins TRBV30 and TRBJ1-1; maybe TRBD1 (5 bases). V lost 4 bases to trimming and J lost 0 bases, with 15 bases between them. Germline V gene data show CDR1 as GTSNPN and CDR2 as SVGIG (reference sequence). CDR3 length: 15 amino acids. The CDR3 DNA sequence: TGTGCCTGGACACACAAGGGGCAGATGAACACTGAAGCTTTCTTT. It specifies CAWTHKGQMNTEAFF.

V and J are TRBV7-2 and TRBJ1-4; 8 positions agree with TRBD1. CDR1 and CDR2 from the germline V gene are SGHTA and FQGNSA. The J segment lost 4 bases and the V segment lost 6 bases, leaving 7 bases of the junction unmatched. The CDR3 is 15 amino acids. The CDR3 loop is CASSSGGGGNEKLFF. The CDR3, as DNA: TGTGCCAGCAGTTCAGGGGGCGGGGGTAATGAAAAACTGTTTTTT.

This clone was seen only a few times. The J gene is TRBJ1-1, the V gene TRBV27; perhaps TRBD1 as D (6 bases). The germline V gene has CDR1 MNHEY and CDR2 SMNVEV (reference sequence). Trimming removed 2 bases from V and 6 bases from J, with 13 bases in between. The CDR3 length is 14 residues. CDR3 nucleotides: TGTGCCAGCAGTTTAAGGCAGGGGAAGGCTGAAGCTTTCTTT. Its protein is CASSLRQGKAEAFF.

The V and J genes are TRBV27 and TRBJ2-2; TRBD2 matches at 7 bases. After removal of 8 bases from V and 5 bases from J, the junction contained 8 bases not matched to a gene. Germline V lookup: CDR1 MNHEY, CDR2 SMNVEV (reference sequence). This CDR3 comprises 14 residues. The CDR3 reads CASGPGLLTGELFF. The CDR3 DNA is TGTGCCAGCGGACCGGGACTATTAACCGGGGAGCTGTTTTTT.

The rearrangement joins TRBV30 to TRBJ2-2, with D possibly TRBD1 on 5 matching bases. The CDR3 is 18 amino acids. Deletions cut 1 base from V and 1 base from J, with 19 bases between. Germline V lookup: CDR1 GTSNPN, CDR2 SVGIG (reference sequence). CDR3 sequence: CAWSAPSGRPLNTGELFF. The CDR3 bases are TGTGCCTGGAGTGCACCGTCAGGGCGCCCCCTGAACACCGGGGAGCTGTTTTTT.

The chain links TRBV5-1 to TRBJ1-2, with TRBD1 matching over 10 bases. V lost 2 bases, J lost 6 bases, and 7 bases stayed unmatched. CDR1 is SGHRS and CDR2 is YFSETQ in the germline V gene. CDR3 length equals 15 residues. The CDR3: CASSLPGQGSDGYTF. The CDR3 region has the DNA TGCGCCAGCAGCTTACCGGGACAGGGGAGTGATGGCTACACCTTC.

The chain has TRBV11-2 and TRBJ2-1; 8 positions match TRBD2. Germline CDR1 is SGHAT and CDR2 is FQNNGV. J was trimmed by 8 bases and V by 7 bases; bases with no gene match: 10. This CDR3 contains 14 residues. The CDR3 DNA reads as TGTGCCAGCAACGAGTTCGGGGGGGCAGATGAGCAGTTCTTC. It encodes CASNEFGGADEQFF. The full variable domain, completed using reference TRBV11-2 and TRBJ2-1, is EAGVAQSPRYKIIEKRQSVAFWCNPISGHATLYWYQQILGQGPKLLIQFQNNGVVDDSQLPKDRFSAERLKGVDSTLKIQPAKLEDSAVYLCASNEFGGADEQFFGPGTRLTVL.

The chain has TRBV2 and TRBJ1-2; D is unresolved. This CDR3 has 13 residues. Germline CDR1 SNHLY, CDR2 FYNNEI. Trimming shortened V by 2 bases and J by 2 bases, and 6 bases separated the two germline ends. The CDR3 protein is CASSEMGNYGYTF. Here the CDR3 DNA reads TGTGCCAGCAGTGAAATGGGGAACTATGGCTACACCTTC.